A selection of T cell receptor beta chains follows, all from one sample in a study of regulatory T cells in long-lasting Graves disease. TCRdb redid the calling of the multiplex PCR reads with MiXCR, one entry per CDR3 protein. The data show roughly 350,000 distinct CDR3 sequences, with roughly 16% seen just once and 20% held by the top ten. These same records also appear under a second study, on T cells in Graves' hyperthyroidism and ophthalmopathy.

This sample comprised peripheral blood mononuclear cells (PBMCs), obtained at new diagnosis, from a patient treated with antithyroid drugs. The receptors were sampled from a woman between 18 and 29 years old with Graves disease. Both conserved end residues are part of each CDR3. Each record gives: J gene, D gene, V gene, clone size, CDR3 DNA, CDR3 protein. A D gene is named only where the DNA matches it firmly. Clone size is not always given. Where it is, it says once, few, many or a class for expanded clones.

J: TRBJ2-1
D: -
V: TRBV12-3/TRBV12-4
size: many
DNA: TGTGCCAGCAACACTCCTTCCGAGCGGCACTCCTACAATGAGCAGTTCTTC
CDR3: CASNTPSERHSYNEQFF

J: TRBJ2-7
D: -
V: TRBV20-1
size: many
DNA: TGCAGTGCTCCCGGCGGGCAGTCCTACGAGCAGTACTTC
CDR3: CSAPGGQSYEQYF

J: TRBJ1-1
D: TRBD1
V: TRBV3-1
size: -
DNA: TGTGCCAGCAACCCCCGGGACAGGGGGCCCACCGGGACGACGAACACTGAAGCTTTCTTT
CDR3: CASNPRDRGPTGTTNTEAFF

J: TRBJ2-5
D: -
V: TRBV18
size: -
DNA: TGTGCCAGCTCACGGGGCGATCAAGAGACCCAGTACTTC
CDR3: CASSRGDQETQYF

J: TRBJ2-1
D: -
V: TRBV5-6
size: many
DNA: TGTGCCAGCAGCTTGACCCCCTACAATGAGCAGTTCTTC
CDR3: CASSLTPYNEQFF

J: TRBJ2-1
D: -
V: TRBV20-1
size: many
DNA: TGCTCCCGGGCAAGCTCCTACAATGAGCAGTTCTTC
CDR3: CSRASSYNEQFF

J: TRBJ2-1
D: TRBD1
V: TRBV6-1
size: many
DNA: TGTGCCAGCCTGCGACAGGGGGGTGGGGAGCAGTTCTTC
CDR3: CASLRQGGGEQFF

J: TRBJ1-6
D: -
V: TRBV7-2
size: -
DNA: TGTGCCAGCAGCCCGCGGCAGGCCTATAATTCACCCCTCCACTTT
CDR3: CASSPRQAYNSPLHF

J: TRBJ2-5
D: TRBD2
V: TRBV5-1
size: many
DNA: TGCGCCAGCAGCTTCGGGACTAGCGGGCTCGAGACCCAGTACTTC
CDR3: CASSFGTSGLETQYF

J: TRBJ2-4
D: -
V: TRBV29-1
size: -
DNA: TGCAGCGTTGCGGACGGGGAAAACATTCAGTACTTC
CDR3: CSVADGENIQYF

J: TRBJ2-7
D: -
V: TRBV19
size: few
DNA: TGTGCCAGTAGTTGGCAGGGAAGCGACGAGCAGTACTTC
CDR3: CASSWQGSDEQYF

J: TRBJ2-7
D: -
V: TRBV5-1
size: many
DNA: TGCGCCAGCAGCTCCGCAAGGACCAAGAAAATGGACGAGCAGTACTTC
CDR3: CASSSARTKKMDEQYF

J: TRBJ2-2
D: TRBD2
V: TRBV7-8
size: -
DNA: TGTGCCAGCAGCTTAGTAGCGGGAGTAACCGGGGAGCTGTTTTTT
CDR3: CASSLVAGVTGELFF

J: TRBJ2-5
D: TRBD2
V: TRBV28
size: many
DNA: TGTGCCAGCAGTTTACTAGCGGGGGGCCGGTCCCAGTACTTC
CDR3: CASSLLAGGRSQYF

J: TRBJ2-5
D: -
V: TRBV4-1
size: -
DNA: TGCGCCAGCAGCCAAGAACGCAGGGGTGAGACCCAGTACTTC
CDR3: CASSQERRGETQYF

J: TRBJ2-5
D: -
V: TRBV18
size: many
DNA: TGTGCCAGCTCACCTACCGTTAACCAAGAGACCCAGTACTTC
CDR3: CASSPTVNQETQYF

J: TRBJ2-1
D: TRBD2
V: TRBV12-3/TRBV12-4
size: many
DNA: TGTGCCAGCAGTGGCAGCGGGACCTCCTACAATGAGCAGTTCTTC
CDR3: CASSGSGTSYNEQFF